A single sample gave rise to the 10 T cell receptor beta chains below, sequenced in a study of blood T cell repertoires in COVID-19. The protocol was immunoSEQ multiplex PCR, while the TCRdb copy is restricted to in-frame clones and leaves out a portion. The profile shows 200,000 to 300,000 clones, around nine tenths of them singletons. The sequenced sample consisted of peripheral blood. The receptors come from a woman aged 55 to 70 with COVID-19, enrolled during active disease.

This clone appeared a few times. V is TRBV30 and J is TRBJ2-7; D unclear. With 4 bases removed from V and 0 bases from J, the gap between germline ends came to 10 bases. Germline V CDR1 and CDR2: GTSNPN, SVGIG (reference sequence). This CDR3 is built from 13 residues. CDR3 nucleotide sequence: TGTGCCTGGACCAAACGTAGCTCCTACGAGCAGTACTTC. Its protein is CAWTKRSSYEQYF. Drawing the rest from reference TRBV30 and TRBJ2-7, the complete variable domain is SQTIHQWPATLVQPVGSPLSLECTVEGTSNPNLYWYRQAAGRGLQLLFYSVGIGQISSEVPQNLSASRPQDRQFILSSKKLLLSDSGFYLCAWTKRSSYEQYFGPGTRLTVT.

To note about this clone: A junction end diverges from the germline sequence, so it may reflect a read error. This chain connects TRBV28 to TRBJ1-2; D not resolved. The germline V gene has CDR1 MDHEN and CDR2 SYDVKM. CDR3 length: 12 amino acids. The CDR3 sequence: CASGLRVYGYTF. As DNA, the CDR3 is TGTGCCAGCGGTTTGAGGGTCTATGGCTACACCTTC.

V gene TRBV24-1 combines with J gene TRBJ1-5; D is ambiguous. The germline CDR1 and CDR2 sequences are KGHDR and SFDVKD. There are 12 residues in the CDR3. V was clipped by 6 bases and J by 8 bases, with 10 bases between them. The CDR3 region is CATSRGVEPQHF. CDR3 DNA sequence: TGTGCCACCAGTAGAGGTGTGGAGCCCCAGCATTTT.

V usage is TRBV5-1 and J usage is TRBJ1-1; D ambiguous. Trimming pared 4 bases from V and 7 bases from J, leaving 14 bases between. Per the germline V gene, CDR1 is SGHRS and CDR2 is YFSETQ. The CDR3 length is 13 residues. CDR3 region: CASSRGRAIEAFF. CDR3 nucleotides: TGCGCCAGCAGCCGCGGGAGGGCCATTGAAGCTTTCTTT.

CDR3 sequence: CASSLRGQGGSPLHF. CDR3 in DNA: TGTGCCAGCAGCTTGAGGGGACAGGGCGGATCACCCCTCCACTTT. The chain joins TRBV5-4 to TRBJ1-6; TRBD1 agrees at 9 bases. The CDR3 sequence is 15 residues long. With 1 base clipped from V and 10 bases from J, the junction kept 6 bases outside the gene matches. Germline-derived CDR1 and CDR2 are SGHNT and YYREEE (reference sequence).

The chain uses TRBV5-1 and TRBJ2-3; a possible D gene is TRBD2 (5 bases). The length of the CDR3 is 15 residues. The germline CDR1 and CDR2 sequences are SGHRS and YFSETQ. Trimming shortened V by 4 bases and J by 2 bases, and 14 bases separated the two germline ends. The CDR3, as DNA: TGCGCCAGCAGCCCAACTAGGGAAGACACAGATACGCAGTATTTT. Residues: CASSPTREDTDTQYF.

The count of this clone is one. The CDR3 DNA reads as TGTGCCAGCAGATCAGGGGGACATGAAAAACTGTTTTTT. This gives the protein CASRSGGHEKLFF. The chain employs TRBV6-5 and TRBJ1-4; 7 positions agree with TRBD1. Unmatched junction bases numbered 4, after V lost 6 bases and J lost 6 bases. This CDR3 has 13 amino acids. Germline V gene sequence: CDR1 MNHEY, CDR2 SVGAGI.

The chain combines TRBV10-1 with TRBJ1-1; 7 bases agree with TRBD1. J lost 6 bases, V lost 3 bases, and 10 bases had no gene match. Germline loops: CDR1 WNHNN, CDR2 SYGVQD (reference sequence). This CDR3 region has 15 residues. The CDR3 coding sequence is TGCGCCAGCAGTGACCACACGGACAGGCAAGCTGAAGCTTTCTTT. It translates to CASSDHTDRQAEAFF.

CDR3 protein: CASSLAGGRGTGELFF. The CDR3 DNA follows: TGTGCCAGCAGCTTGGCCGGCGGGCGGGGGACCGGGGAGCTGTTTTTT. This rearrangement joins TRBV7-9 to TRBJ2-2; 7 bases agree with TRBD2. The CDR3 runs to 16 residues. The trim removed 3 bases at V and 5 bases at J, leaving 9 bases unmatched. CDR1 is SEHNR, CDR2 FQNEAQ, per germline (reference sequence).

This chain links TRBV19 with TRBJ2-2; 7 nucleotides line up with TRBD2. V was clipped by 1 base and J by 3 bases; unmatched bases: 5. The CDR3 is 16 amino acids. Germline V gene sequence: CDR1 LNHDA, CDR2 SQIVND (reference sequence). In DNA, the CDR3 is TGTGCCAGTAGTATAGCGGGCGGGAGAGACACCGGGGAGCTGTTTTTT. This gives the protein CASSIAGGRDTGELFF. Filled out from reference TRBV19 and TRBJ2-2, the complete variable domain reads DGGITQSPKYLFRKEGQNVTLSCEQNLNHDAMYWYRQDPGQGLRLIYYSQIVNDFQKGDIAEGYSVSREKKESFPLTVTSAQKNPTAFYLCASSIAGGRDTGELFFGEGSRLTVL.